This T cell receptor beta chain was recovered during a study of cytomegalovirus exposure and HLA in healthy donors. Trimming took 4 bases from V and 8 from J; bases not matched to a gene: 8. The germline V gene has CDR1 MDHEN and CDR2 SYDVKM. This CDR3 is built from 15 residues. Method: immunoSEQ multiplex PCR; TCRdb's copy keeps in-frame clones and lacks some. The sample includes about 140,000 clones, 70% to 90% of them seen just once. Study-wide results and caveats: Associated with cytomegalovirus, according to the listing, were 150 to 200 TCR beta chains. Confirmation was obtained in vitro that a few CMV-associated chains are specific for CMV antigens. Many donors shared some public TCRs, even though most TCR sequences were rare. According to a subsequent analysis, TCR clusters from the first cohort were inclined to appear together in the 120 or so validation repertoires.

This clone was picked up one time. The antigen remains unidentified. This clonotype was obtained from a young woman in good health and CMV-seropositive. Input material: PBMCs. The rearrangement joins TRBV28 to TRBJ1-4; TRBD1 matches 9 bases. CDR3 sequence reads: CASSSGGQGGEKLFF. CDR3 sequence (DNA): TGTGCCAGCAGTTCGGGGGGACAGGGTGGCGAAAAACTGTTTTTT.